Detailed here is one T cell receptor beta chain. Its antigen target is currently unknown. No clone much larger than this one lies a single base away; base qualities are absent. The library came from the immunoSEQ multiplex PCR assay. For the multiplex PCR, a mixture combining 60 forward primers for TCR Vbeta segments and 13 reverse primers for TCR Jbeta segments was used. Amplification of the CDR3 region of rearranged TCR beta genes was performed with a multiplex PCR assay on genomic DNA. Amplified TCR beta libraries were sequenced as 87-base-pair reads on the Illumina HiSeq System. Per the authors' processing: A later analysis tallied 80 million to 95 million unique TCR beta chains across the 610 or so repertoires, and around 10 million of those chains were shared by two or more donors. Raw reads were error-corrected and collapsed into unique sequences with a nearest-neighbor algorithm that merged closely related sequences to remove PCR and sequencing errors. V, D and J gene segments were assigned by aligning CDR3 sequences to IMGT reference sequences. For a sequence to be retained, a match of at least six nucleotides to both a V gene segment and a J gene segment was required. Rearrangements were classified as productive when the CDR3 lacked stop codons and remained in frame with V and J, and all other rearrangements were classified as non-productive. Following IMGT convention, CDR3 was defined as the stretch from the second conserved V-encoded cysteine up to the conserved J-encoded phenylalanine. The earlier analysis of about 640 of the donors excluded any sequence lacking an unambiguous match to a single V gene segment. In an earlier analysis of a few hundred of the donors, V segments were called functional above 56.7% productive rearrangements and were called segregating when the between-donor standard deviation exceeded 5%. A statistical classification framework was developed to diagnose cytomegalovirus status using the catalog of TCR beta chain sequences. In a later analysis, V and J genes were assigned by comparing TCR nucleotide sequences against IMGT/GENE-DB human TR gene sequences. Using the TCRdist pipeline, a later analysis assigned CDR3 sequences along with most-parsimonious VDJ recombination scenarios. In a later analysis, each TCR beta chain was defined by its CDR3 amino acid sequence together with its V-gene family, and reads lacking a unique V-gene family were excluded. As a way to deal with suspected cross-contamination and a sequencing artifact, a later analysis dropped 640 or so nucleotide sequences that were highly shared and had low generation probability. For each public chain, a later analysis derived a clonal expansion index from normalized ranks of inferred template counts within each repertoire. In a later analysis, generation probabilities were computed using a VDJ recombination model fitted to out-of-frame rearrangements, and the results were checked against IGoR. Hypergeometric tests were used in a later analysis to score TCR-TCR, TCR-HLA and TCR-CMV co-occurrence, with a repertoire-size bias correction applied to the TCR pairs. A later analysis estimated false discovery rates by permuting HLA or CMV assignments 20 times. In a later analysis, co-occurring TCRs were grouped using DBSCAN, and TCRdist sequence similarity was added for clustering within HLA-allele-positive subsets. Repertoires with fewer than 30,000 or more than 120,000 public chains, plus five repertoires with anomalous nucleotide sharing, were excluded from co-occurrence clustering. What TCRdb holds here is the immuneACCESS table cut down to in-frame rearrangements. Part of the clones is not present; checked against another copy, under half of the missing clones reflect an unresolved V gene, and the others are unexplained. V and J calls and clone size are those listed in that table; D and trimming were worked out from the DNA. Recorded for this sample are about 94,000 clones; around 66% of them occurred a single time. The biggest ten clones account for roughly 3.9% of the sample.

The cohort consisted of 670 or so healthy bone marrow donors. All cohort members were sampled while nominally healthy, although unrecorded immune exposures were likely present. The donor tested CMV seronegative and was one of the 352 seronegative cohort members. Every donor gave a peripheral blood sample, and the peripheral blood mononuclear cells from that sample were used for TCR beta sequencing. The Qiagen DNeasy Blood Extraction Kit was used to extract genomic DNA from the blood cell samples. The source of the sample is a study of cytomegalovirus exposure and HLA in healthy donors (dated by TCRdb to about 2017). Turning to the overall study: In an earlier analysis of 450 to 750 of the donors, around 290 Gb of sequence data and 117 million unique TCR beta sequences from 150 million to 200 million T cells were reported. The study used immunosequencing to profile the T cell repertoires of around 600 subjects and linked those repertoires to cytomegalovirus serostatus. Class I and class II HLA loci were covered by the typing at four-digit resolution. Every discovery cohort repertoire had been produced on one sequencing platform. Among almost 400 genotyped donors of the cohort, an average of about 240,000 unique TCR beta nucleotide sequences were sequenced per donor, roughly a sixth of them non-productive. A later analysis re-examined previously published TCR beta repertoires from more than 650 donors and added high-resolution HLA genotyping to investigate patterns of TCR occurrence. Among the roughly 400 genotyped donors, around 81% belonged to the genetic ancestry cluster associated with self-reported Caucasian donors. Four or five DR-DQ haplotypes were handled as single units for association and clustering because linkage in the cohort was strong. An early release covering around 630 HLA-typed donors comprised approximately 300 gigabases of sequencing data and around 80 million unique TCR sequences. Donor age, sex, ethnicity and CMV serostatus were collected together with the repertoire data. Rather than using new phenotypic data, the later analysis identified candidate immune exposures from TCR beta sequences and from how often those sequences occurred across donors. An earlier analysis of approximately 630 of the donors applied high-throughput TCR beta sequencing to assess whether each TCR beta V gene segment acted as functional or pseudogenic. To predict cytomegalovirus infection status, the study brought together high-throughput TCR immunosequencing, statistical association of individual TCRs with disease status, and machine learning. Typing coverage varied by locus: roughly 620-640 donors for A, B, C, DRB1 and DQB1; under 550 for DQA1; over 600 for DPA1; 400 to 480 for DPB1. The study aimed to test whether signatures of past pathogen exposure could be identified by cataloging public T cell receptors. In a later genetic analysis, genome-wide SNP genotypes for about three fifths of the roughly 670 donors were used, and that subset was treated as a discovery cohort. Along with the roughly 700-subject first cohort, a separate validation cohort of more than 90 different subjects was used. Overall study results and their limits: A later analysis found that most CMV-associated TCR beta chains appeared HLA-restricted, with HLA associations seemingly driven largely by CMV exposure. Strong co-occurrence of HLA alleles, especially DR and DQ, made assigning TCR associations to individual alleles difficult. Because some donors lacked HLA typing at each locus, the association tests relied only on the typed subset. A further reported finding was that TCR beta sequences accurately predicted the HLA-A and HLA-B alleles for most subjects in the first cohort. In vitro tests confirmed that three of the cytomegalovirus-associated TCR beta chains recognize cytomegalovirus antigens. Cytomegalovirus status was reported to be diagnosed by the classifier with high specificity and sensitivity in both the original and validation cohorts. Because the 87-base-pair reads could not distinguish some IMGT-functional V segments, including TRBV6-2 and TRBV6-3, those segments were excluded. The only immune exposure information available for the cohort was CMV serostatus. The authors suggested that the approach could potentially be generalized to other disease states and immunological phenotypes. A later analysis found that HLA-associated TCR beta chains were more clonally expanded and had lower generation probabilities than equally common non-associated chains. Because counts were too low, 15 to 20 rarely observed V segments, including chromosome 9 orphons, were excluded from the earlier analysis of around 640 of the donors. In an earlier analysis of about 550 of the donors, most TCR beta V segments were observed in productive rearrangements about 87% or about 30% of the time, broadly matching IMGT annotations. Correlated functional status among segregating V segments might reflect linkage disequilibrium, but an unknown experimental factor could not be ruled out. Specific HLA alleles were associated with 15,000 to 20,000 TCR beta sequences at a false discovery rate of 0.05 in a later analysis. A later genetic analysis reported fewer N-insertions in productive TCRs among donors in an Asian-associated ancestry cluster than the roughly 650-donor mean. In a later genetic analysis, a missense DCLRE1C variant was associated with V-gene and J-gene trimming of TCR beta chains, and the association was replicated in an independent cohort. This cohort had only TCR beta chains sequenced, and the lack of alpha or paired-chain data limited which features could be detected. Sequencing depth was assumed to be roughly uniform across donors in the presence/absence analyses, though that assumption may not hold. A cluster of highly shared sequence variants was judged likely to represent a technical artifact of the sequencing pipeline. Several of the top co-occurrence clusters appeared to be linked to parvovirus B19, influenza, CMV and Epstein-Barr virus, according to a later analysis. The study listed approximately 160 TCR beta chains as associated with cytomegalovirus. Across donors, most TCR sequences were observed very rarely, whereas some public TCRs were present in many individuals. According to a later analysis, TCR association rates differed among HLA loci, with DRB1 alleles showing the most associated TCRs and HLA-C alleles showing the fewest.

Deletion took 5 bases off V and 2 bases off J, with a span of 14 bases between the germline ends. Including cysteine and phenylalanine, the CDR3 has 15 amino acids. Only the CDR3 region is kept as DNA, spanning 45 bases read in frame from base 1. CDR1 and CDR2, per the germline V gene, are KGHSH and LQKENI. The V gene is TRBV18 and the J gene is TRBJ2-3; the D gene cannot be named for sure. Sequencing input: PBMCs. The sequence came from a man younger than 40 in good health and CMV-seronegative. The DNA sequence reads TGTGCCAGCTCAACCTTCGGAGAAGCCACAGATACGCAGTATTTT. The resulting protein is CASSTFGEATDTQYF.